The present T cell receptor (beta chain) was sequenced within a study of neurological immune-mediated disorders. General study findings and limits: Private repertoires in all groups were suggested by the absence of shared CDR3 amino acid sequences among expanded clones across subjects.

For sorted libraries, the input was roughly 1 million CD4+ or CD8+ T cells. The cDNA came from 5'RACE with 10-nucleotide random UMIs. Every sequencing run drew on 15-18 subjects and yielded over 160 million TCR-beta sequences. TCRdb used MiXCR to reprocess the 5' RACE reads, holding one entry per CDR3 protein. This sample yields 30,000 to 45,000 distinct CDR3 sequences, of which around 10% are seen a single time; roughly 4% belongs to the top ten. This clonotype appeared many times. What it binds is not known. Germline loops: CDR1 SGHVS, CDR2 FQNEAQ. The CDR3 sequence is 18 residues long. The ends were cut back, 5 bases at V and 0 bases at J, with 20 bases in the middle.

The clonotype originates from a young woman with HTLV-1-associated myelopathy (HAM/TSP). Sequenced input: CD4+ T cells from blood. This chain connects TRBV7-8 to TRBJ2-1; a weak D match, TRBD1 (6 bases). CDR3: CASSLSHRAPHSYNEQFF. CDR3 DNA: TGTGCCAGCAGCCTGAGTCACAGGGCCCCTCACTCCTACAATGAGCAGTTCTTC.